These T cell receptor beta chains were read from a single sample in a study of cytomegalovirus exposure and HLA in healthy donors. Sequenced by immunoSEQ multiplex PCR; TCRdb stores in-frame clones only, minus some. The sample yields around 110,000 clones, approximately 76% seen once. Material: PBMCs. These receptors originate from a man aged 18-30 years in good health and CMV-seronegative. The CDR3 runs from the conserved cysteine through the conserved F or W. The order of the fields is J gene, clone size, V gene, D gene, CDR3 protein, CDR3 DNA. A D gene is named only where the DNA matches it firmly. Clone size is stated in some rows and not others, as once, few, many or a class when expanded.

TRBJ1-5 - TRBV7-2 TRBD1 CASSLWTGSNQPQHF TGTGCCAGCAGCCTATGGACAGGGAGCAATCAGCCCCAGCATTTT
TRBJ2-5 - TRBV7-6 TRBD2 CASSFGGGAVETQYF TGTGCCAGCAGCTTTGGCGGGGGGGCCGTGGAGACCCAGTACTTC
TRBJ1-1 - TRBV10-3 TRBD1 CAIRAPTGENTEAFF TGTGCCATCAGGGCCCCGACAGGGGAGAACACTGAAGCTTTCTTT
TRBJ1-5 - TRBV4-2 - CASSQEKGRVNQPQHF TGTGCCAGCAGCCAAGAGAAGGGCAGGGTCAATCAGCCCCAGCATTTT
TRBJ2-7 - TRBV15 - CATSRDVEGYEQYF TGTGCCACCAGCAGAGATGTGGAGGGCTACGAGCAGTACTTC
TRBJ2-5 - TRBV5-1 - CASSPSGEAGTQYF TGCGCCAGCAGCCCGAGCGGCGAGGCGGGAACCCAGTACTTC
TRBJ2-5 - TRBV7-2 - CASRARTQGETQYF TGTGCCAGTAGGGCCCGGACCCAGGGAGAGACCCAGTACTTC
TRBJ1-1 - TRBV27 - CASSFSVNTEAFF TGTGCCAGCAGTTTTAGTGTCAACACTGAAGCTTTCTTT
TRBJ2-5 - TRBV4-2 - CASSQGGALLQETQYF TGTGCCAGCAGCCAGGGGGGGGCCTTACTCCAAGAGACCCAGTACTTC
TRBJ1-6 - TRBV27 - CASSSGSKNSPLHF TGTGCCAGCAGTTCAGGGTCAAAGAATTCACCCCTCCACTTT
TRBJ2-5 once TRBV4-2 TRBD2 CASSPTSGETQYF TGTGCCAGCAGCCCGACTAGCGGTGAGACCCAGTACTTC
TRBJ2-3 - TRBV9 - CASSGLHVNTQYF TGTGCCAGCAGCGGACTCCACGTGAATACGCAGTATTTT
TRBJ1-1 - TRBV11-1 TRBD1 CASSPGQEREAFF TGTGCCAGCAGCCCCGGACAGGAGAGAGAAGCTTTCTTT
TRBJ2-3 - TRBV5-4 - CASSLGASTDTQYF TGTGCCAGCAGCTTGGGGGCCTCCACAGATACGCAGTATTTT
TRBJ1-4 once TRBV28 - CASRGGTLEKLFF TGTGCCAGCAGGGGCGGGACTCTCGAAAAACTGTTTTTT
TRBJ2-7 - TRBV5-1 - CASSLEGSWDEQYF TGCGCCAGCAGCTTGGAAGGGAGTTGGGACGAGCAGTACTTC
TRBJ2-6 - TRBV18 - CASSSSQPGANVLTF TGTGCCAGCTCATCCTCACAGCCTGGGGCCAACGTCCTGACTTTC
TRBJ1-2 - TRBV29-1 - CSVLTGTLYGYTF TGCAGCGTACTAACCGGGACATTGTATGGCTACACCTTC
TRBJ1-5 once TRBV6-1 - CASSEGVGGANQPQHF TGTGCCAGCAGTGAAGGGGTAGGGGGTGCCAATCAGCCCCAGCATTTT
TRBJ1-3 - TRBV5-1 TRBD1 CASSIATGASSGNTIYF TGCGCCAGCAGCATCGCGACAGGGGCAAGCTCTGGAAACACCATATATTTT
TRBJ1-2 - TRBV19 - CASNSVSYYGYTF TGTGCCAGTAACTCGGTCTCGTACTATGGCTACACCTTC
TRBJ1-2 - TRBV7-7 TRBD1 CASSPHDRGLDYGYTF TGTGCTAGCAGCCCTCACGACAGGGGGCTGGACTATGGCTACACCTTC
TRBJ1-6 - TRBV2 TRBD1 CASSAGTGGERSPLHF TGTGCCAGCAGTGCCGGGACAGGGGGCGAGAGGTCACCCCTCCACTTT
TRBJ1-2 few TRBV2 TRBD1 CASSGDRGTDYGYTF TGTGCCAGCAGTGGAGACAGGGGGACGGACTATGGCTACACCTTC
TRBJ2-7 few TRBV4-3 TRBD1 CASSQEGPGTAGYEQYF TGCGCCAGCAGCCAAGAAGGGCCGGGGACAGCCGGCTACGAGCAGTACTTC
TRBJ1-3 - TRBV7-3 - CASSPGEAGNTIYF TGTGCCAGCAGCCCTGGGGAGGCTGGAAACACCATATATTTT
TRBJ2-5 - TRBV5-1 TRBD2 CASSPGLLAVQETQYF TGCGCCAGCAGCCCTGGGCTACTAGCGGTTCAAGAGACCCAGTACTTC
TRBJ2-1 - TRBV27 - CASSLQEGGYEQFF TGTGCCAGCAGTTTACAGGAAGGGGGATATGAGCAGTTCTTC
TRBJ1-2 - TRBV6-1 TRBD1 CASSESTGANYGYTF TGTGCCAGCAGTGAGAGCACAGGGGCCAACTATGGCTACACCTTC
TRBJ2-5 - TRBV5-1 - CASSRQLYQETQYF TGCGCCAGCAGCCGCCAGTTGTACCAAGAGACCCAGTACTTC
TRBJ1-2 few TRBV5-1 TRBD1 CASSLLQGDYGYTF TGCGCCAGCAGCTTGTTACAGGGGGACTATGGCTACACCTTC
TRBJ1-3 - TRBV11-2 TRBD1 CASRPGTGHGNTIYF TGTGCCAGCAGACCGGGGACAGGGCATGGAAACACCATATATTTT
TRBJ1-4 - TRBV10-3 TRBD1 CAIKSGQNEKLFF TGTGCCATCAAGTCGGGACAGAATGAAAAACTGTTTTTT